A selection of T cell receptor beta chains follows, all from one sample in a study of T-cell reconstitution after alpha-beta-depleted transplantation in children. MiXCR was run by TCRdb on the PCR reads, yielding one entry per CDR3 protein. The top ten hold about 4.2% of the sample, which has about 610,000 distinct CDR3 sequences, approximately 10% seen once. The sample in question was PBMCs from the stem cell graft donor, obtained from the stem cell graft. All receptors come from a human donor who donated a stem cell graft to a child with acute myeloid leukemia. The CDR3 runs from the conserved cysteine through the conserved F or W. A D gene is named only where the DNA matches it firmly. Clone size appears in some rows only: once, few, many, or a class for an expanded clone.

j_gene | v_gene | d_gene | abundance | CDR3aa | CDR3nt
TRBJ1-2 | TRBV20-1 | TRBD1 | few | CSADRDRGVDYTF | TGCAGTGCTGACCGGGACAGGGGTGTTGACTACACCTTC
TRBJ1-5 | TRBV27 | NA | few | CATSQVGSNQPQHF | TGTGCCACCAGCCAGGTAGGGAGCAATCAGCCCCAGCATTTT
TRBJ2-7 | TRBV10-3 | NA | NA | CAISDTQTYEQYF | TGTGCCATCTCTGACACCCAAACCTACGAGCAGTACTTC
TRBJ1-5 | TRBV20-1 | NA | few | CSATGGQGLYQPQHF | TGCAGTGCTACGGGGGGTCAGGGGCTATATCAGCCCCAGCATTTT
TRBJ2-1 | TRBV5-1 | NA | many | CASSLGPHAAYNEQFF | TGCGCCAGCAGCTTGGGGCCCCATGCGGCATACAATGAGCAGTTCTTC
TRBJ2-7 | TRBV29-1 | NA | many | CSVDKAGKGEQYF | TGCAGCGTTGATAAGGCAGGGAAGGGCGAGCAGTACTTC
TRBJ2-1 | TRBV7-2 | TRBD2 | few | CASSWLAANNEQFF | TGTGCCAGCAGCTGGCTAGCGGCAAACAATGAGCAGTTCTTC
TRBJ2-5 | TRBV10-3 | TRBD2 | many | CAISRLSGRAVETQYF | TGTGCCATCAGCCGATTGAGCGGGAGGGCCGTCGAGACCCAGTACTTC
TRBJ1-1 | TRBV6-6 | NA | few | CASQGFTEAFF | TGTGCCAGCCAGGGATTCACTGAAGCTTTCTTT
TRBJ2-4 | TRBV20-1 | NA | few | CSARDQGGSKNIQYF | TGCAGTGCTAGGGATCAGGGCGGTTCCAAAAACATTCAGTACTTC
TRBJ2-1 | TRBV24-1 | TRBD1 | many | CATSDLSQGTGEQFF | TGTGCCACCAGTGATTTGTCGCAGGGGACAGGTGAGCAGTTCTTC
TRBJ2-5 | TRBV5-1 | TRBD2 | many | CASSLLAGAQETQYF | TGTGCCAGCAGCTTACTAGCGGGAGCCCAAGAGACCCAGTACTTC
TRBJ2-3 | TRBV2 | NA | NA | CASSESAGDTQYF | TGTGCCAGCAGTGAATCGGCTGGGGATACGCAGTATTTT
TRBJ2-1 | TRBV20-1 | NA | NA | CSARRGGGRYEQFF | TGCAGTGCTCGTAGGGGGGGAGGGCGATATGAGCAGTTCTTC
TRBJ2-5 | TRBV10-3 | NA | NA | CAISEERGETQYF | TGTGCCATCAGTGAGGAGAGAGGGGAGACCCAGTACTTC
TRBJ2-6 | TRBV6-2/TRBV6-3 | TRBD1 | few | CASSRDRGYGANVLTF | TGTGCCAGCAGTCGGGACAGGGGTTACGGGGCCAACGTCCTGACTTTC
TRBJ2-3 | TRBV27 | TRBD2 | NA | CASKDLSGSSTDTQYF | TGTGCCAGCAAGGATCTTAGCGGGAGTAGCACAGATACGCAGTATTTT
TRBJ2-5 | TRBV5-1 | TRBD2 | NA | CASRLAVAQETQYF | TGCGCCAGCAGGCTAGCGGTCGCACAAGAGACCCAGTACTTC
TRBJ2-1 | TRBV20-1 | TRBD1 | many | CSAPDRAYEQFF | TGCAGTGCTCCAGACAGGGCATATGAGCAGTTCTTC
TRBJ1-1 | TRBV6-2/TRBV6-3 | TRBD1 | few | CASRPTGTQVFF | TGTGCCAGCAGGCCGACAGGGACTCAGGTTTTCTTT
TRBJ2-7 | TRBV21-1 | NA | few | CASSGRASSDYEQYF | TGTGCCAGCAGCGGACGGGCCAGCTCGGACTACGAGCAGTACTTC
TRBJ2-2 | TRBV20-1 | NA | NA | CSATSETGLVSTGELFF | TGCAGTGCTACCTCTGAAACAGGGCTGGTGAGCACCGGGGAGCTGTTTTTT
TRBJ2-1 | TRBV20-1 | TRBD2 | few | CSARPSGSYNEQFF | TGCAGTGCTAGACCTAGCGGCTCCTACAATGAGCAGTTCTTC
TRBJ2-1 | TRBV10-2 | TRBD2 | NA | CASSESPVLAGGTDEQFF | TGCGCCAGCAGTGAGTCTCCCGTCCTAGCGGGAGGTACTGATGAGCAGTTCTTC
TRBJ1-1 | TRBV7-2 | NA | many | CASSPRGTSNTEAFF | TGTGCCAGCAGCCCTCGCGGCACGTCGAACACTGAAGCTTTCTTT
TRBJ2-4 | TRBV20-1 | NA | many | CSGSVLAKNIQYF | TGCAGTGGGTCGGTTCTAGCCAAAAACATTCAGTACTTC
TRBJ2-1 | TRBV29-1 | NA | NA | CSAGGDSDKNNEQFF | TGCAGCGCGGGAGGGGACAGCGACAAGAACAATGAGCAGTTCTTC
TRBJ2-3 | TRBV29-1 | TRBD1 | many | CSAKQGWDTQYF | TGCAGCGCCAAACAGGGGTGGGATACGCAGTATTTT
TRBJ1-5 | TRBV5-1 | TRBD1 | few | CASSLRTGRARQPQHF | TGCGCCAGCAGCCTAAGGACAGGAAGGGCGAGGCAGCCCCAGCATTTT
TRBJ2-5 | TRBV27 | NA | many | CASSLSRGSSETQYF | TGTGCCAGCAGTTTATCAAGAGGCAGTTCTGAGACCCAGTACTTC
TRBJ2-1 | TRBV20-1 | TRBD2 | few | CSASSGRLSLYNEQFF | TGCAGTGCTAGTAGCGGGAGACTCTCCCTCTACAATGAGCAGTTCTTC
TRBJ2-2 | TRBV20-1 | TRBD2 | few | CSAPRRLAGGPRTGELFF | TGCAGTGCTCCCCGTCGGCTAGCGGGAGGCCCTCGGACCGGGGAGCTGTTTTTT
TRBJ2-7 | TRBV9 | TRBD2 | many | CASSVDPTSGILYEQYF | TGTGCCAGCAGCGTAGATCCGACTAGCGGGATTCTCTACGAGCAGTACTTC
TRBJ2-1 | TRBV12-5 | TRBD2 | many | CASGLPGGRNEQFF | TGTGCTAGTGGTTTGCCGGGAGGGCGAAATGAGCAGTTCTTC
TRBJ2-7 | TRBV25-1 | NA | NA | CASSDSGDRDYEQYF | TGTGCCAGCAGTGATTCAGGGGACCGGGACTACGAGCAGTACTTC